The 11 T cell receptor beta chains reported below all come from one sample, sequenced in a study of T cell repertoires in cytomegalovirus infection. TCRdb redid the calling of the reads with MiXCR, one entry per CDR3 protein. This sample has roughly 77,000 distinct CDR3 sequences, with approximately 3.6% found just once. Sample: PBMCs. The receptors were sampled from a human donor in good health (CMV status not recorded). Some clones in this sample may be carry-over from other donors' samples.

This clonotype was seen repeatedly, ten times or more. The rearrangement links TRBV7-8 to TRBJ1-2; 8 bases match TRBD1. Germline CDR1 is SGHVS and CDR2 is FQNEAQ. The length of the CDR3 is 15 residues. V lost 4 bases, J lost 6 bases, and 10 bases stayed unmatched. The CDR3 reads CASSSYRGRADGYTF. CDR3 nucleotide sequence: TGTGCCAGCAGCTCCTACAGGGGGAGAGCGGATGGCTACACCTTC.

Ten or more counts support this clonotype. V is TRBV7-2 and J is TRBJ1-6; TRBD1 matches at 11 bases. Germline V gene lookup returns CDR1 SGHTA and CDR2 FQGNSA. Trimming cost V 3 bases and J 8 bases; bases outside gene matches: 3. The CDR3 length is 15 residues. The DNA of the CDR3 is TGTGCCAGCAGCTTTCCGGGACAGGGGGATTCACCCCTCCACTTT. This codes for CASSFPGQGDSPLHF. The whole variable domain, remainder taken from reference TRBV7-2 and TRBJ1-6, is GAGVSQSPSNKVTEKGKDVELRCDPISGHTALYWYRQSLGQGLEFLIYFQGNSAPDKSGLPSDRFSAERTGGSVSTLTIQRTQQEDSAVYLCASSFPGQGDSPLHFGNGTRLTVT.

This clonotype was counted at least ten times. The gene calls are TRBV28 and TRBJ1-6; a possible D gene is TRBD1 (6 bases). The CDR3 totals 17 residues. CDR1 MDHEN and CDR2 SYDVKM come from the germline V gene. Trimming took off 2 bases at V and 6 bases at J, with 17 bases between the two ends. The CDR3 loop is CASSLPRGGASNSPLHF. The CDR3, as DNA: TGTGCCAGCAGTTTACCCCGCGGGGGGGCAAGTAATTCACCCCTCCACTTT.

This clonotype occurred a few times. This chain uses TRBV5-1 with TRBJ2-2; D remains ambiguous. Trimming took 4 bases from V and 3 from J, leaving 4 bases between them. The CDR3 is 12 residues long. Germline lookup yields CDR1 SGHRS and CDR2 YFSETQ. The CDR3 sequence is CASSTYTGELFF. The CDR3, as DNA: TGCGCCAGCAGCACATACACCGGGGAGCTGTTTTTT.

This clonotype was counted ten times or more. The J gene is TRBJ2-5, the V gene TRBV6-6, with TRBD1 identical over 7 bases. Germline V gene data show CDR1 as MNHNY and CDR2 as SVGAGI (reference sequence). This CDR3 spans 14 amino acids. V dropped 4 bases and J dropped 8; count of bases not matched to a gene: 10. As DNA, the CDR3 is TGTGCCAGCAGTTCGACAGGGACGAAGAGAACCCAGTACTTC. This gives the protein CASSSTGTKRTQYF.

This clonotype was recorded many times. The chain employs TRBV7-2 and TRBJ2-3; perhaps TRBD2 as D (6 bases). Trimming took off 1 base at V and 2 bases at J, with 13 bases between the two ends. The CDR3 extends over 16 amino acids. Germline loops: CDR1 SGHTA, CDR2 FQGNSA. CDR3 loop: CASSLGGGPFTDTQYF. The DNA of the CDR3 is TGTGCCAGCAGCTTAGGTGGAGGGCCGTTCACAGATACGCAGTATTTT.

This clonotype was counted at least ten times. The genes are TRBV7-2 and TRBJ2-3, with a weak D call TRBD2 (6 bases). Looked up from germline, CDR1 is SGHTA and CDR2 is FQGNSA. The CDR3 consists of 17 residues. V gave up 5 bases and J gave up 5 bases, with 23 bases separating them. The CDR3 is CASSPLWRGLRGDTQYF. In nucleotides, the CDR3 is TGTGCCAGCAGCCCCCTTTGGCGGGGCCTAAGGGGAGATACGCAGTATTTT.

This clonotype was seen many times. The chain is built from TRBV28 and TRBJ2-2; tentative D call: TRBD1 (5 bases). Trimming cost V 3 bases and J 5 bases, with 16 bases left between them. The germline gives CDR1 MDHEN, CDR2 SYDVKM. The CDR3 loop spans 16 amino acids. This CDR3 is CASSFGQGSLTGELFF. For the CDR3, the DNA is TGTGCCAGCAGTTTCGGTCAGGGAAGTCTAACCGGGGAGCTGTTTTTT.

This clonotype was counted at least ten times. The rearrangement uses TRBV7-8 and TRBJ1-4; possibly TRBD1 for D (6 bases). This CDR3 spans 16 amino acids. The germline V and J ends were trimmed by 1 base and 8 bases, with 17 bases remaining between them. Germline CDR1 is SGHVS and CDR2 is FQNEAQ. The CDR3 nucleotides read TGTGCCAGCAGCTTAGGTGCTGTACAGGGAGGGGAAAAACTGTTTTTT. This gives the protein CASSLGAVQGGEKLFF.

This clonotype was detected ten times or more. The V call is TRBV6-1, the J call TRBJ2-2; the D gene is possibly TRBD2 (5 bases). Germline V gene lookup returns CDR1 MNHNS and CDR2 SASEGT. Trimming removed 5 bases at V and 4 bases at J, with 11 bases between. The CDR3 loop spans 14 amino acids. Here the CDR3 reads CASSTFRGTGELFF. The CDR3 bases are TGTGCCAGCAGTACCTTTCGGGGCACCGGGGAGCTGTTTTTT.

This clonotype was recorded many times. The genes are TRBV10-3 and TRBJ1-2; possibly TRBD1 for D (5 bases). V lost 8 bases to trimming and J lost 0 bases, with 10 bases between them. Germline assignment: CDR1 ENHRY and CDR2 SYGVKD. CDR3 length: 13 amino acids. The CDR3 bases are TGTGCCATCGTCGGGGGGACTAACTATGGCTACACCTTC. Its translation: CAIVGGTNYGYTF.